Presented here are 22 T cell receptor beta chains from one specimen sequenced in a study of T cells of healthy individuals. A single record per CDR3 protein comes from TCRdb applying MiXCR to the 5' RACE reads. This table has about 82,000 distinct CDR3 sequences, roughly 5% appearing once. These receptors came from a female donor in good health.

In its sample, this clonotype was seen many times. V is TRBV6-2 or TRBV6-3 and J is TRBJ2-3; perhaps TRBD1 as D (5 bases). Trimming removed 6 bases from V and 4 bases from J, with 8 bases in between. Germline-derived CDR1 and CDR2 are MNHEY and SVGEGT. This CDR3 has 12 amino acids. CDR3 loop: CASRRQPDTQYF. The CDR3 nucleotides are TGTGCCAGCAGAAGACAGCCAGATACGCAGTATTTT.

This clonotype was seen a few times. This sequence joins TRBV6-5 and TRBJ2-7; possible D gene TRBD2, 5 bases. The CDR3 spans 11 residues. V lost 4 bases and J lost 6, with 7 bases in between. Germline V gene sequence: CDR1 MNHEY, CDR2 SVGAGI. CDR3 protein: CASSSSTEQYF. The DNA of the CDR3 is TGTGCCAGCAGTTCTAGCACCGAGCAGTACTTC.

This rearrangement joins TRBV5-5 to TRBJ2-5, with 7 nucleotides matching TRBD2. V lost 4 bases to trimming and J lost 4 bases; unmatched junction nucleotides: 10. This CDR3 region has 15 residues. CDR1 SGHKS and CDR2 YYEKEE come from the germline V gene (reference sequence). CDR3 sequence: CASSPGTTGGETQYF. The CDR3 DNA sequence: TGTGCCAGCAGCCCTGGGACCACGGGAGGAGAGACCCAGTACTTC.

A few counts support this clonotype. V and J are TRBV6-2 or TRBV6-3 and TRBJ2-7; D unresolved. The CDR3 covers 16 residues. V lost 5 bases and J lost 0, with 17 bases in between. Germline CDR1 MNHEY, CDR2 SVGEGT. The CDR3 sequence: CASSRPQGDSSYEQYF. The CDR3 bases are TGTGCCAGCAGTCGTCCCCAAGGCGATAGCTCCTACGAGCAGTACTTC.

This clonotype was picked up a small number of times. The CDR3 region has the DNA TGTGCCAGCAGCCAGCGGGTCCCGGGACAGGGGAATGAGCAGTTCTTC. Translated, it gives CASSQRVPGQGNEQFF. V usage is TRBV6-6 and J usage is TRBJ2-1; 10 bases match TRBD1. The V gene's germline CDR1 is MNHNY and CDR2 SVGAGI (reference sequence). Trimming removed 6 bases from V and 7 bases from J; junction bases left unmatched: 12. The CDR3 covers 16 residues.

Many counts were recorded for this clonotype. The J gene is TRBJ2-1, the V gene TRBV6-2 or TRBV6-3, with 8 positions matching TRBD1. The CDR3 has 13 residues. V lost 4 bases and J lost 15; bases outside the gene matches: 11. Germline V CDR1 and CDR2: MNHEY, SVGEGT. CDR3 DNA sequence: TGTGCCAGCAGTTGGGGGGCGTCAGGGGGCCTGTTCTTC. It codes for CASSWGASGGLFF.

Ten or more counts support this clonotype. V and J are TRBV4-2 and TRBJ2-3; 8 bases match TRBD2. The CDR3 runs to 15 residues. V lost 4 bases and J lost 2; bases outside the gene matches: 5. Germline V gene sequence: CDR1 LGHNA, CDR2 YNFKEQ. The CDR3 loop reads CASSLPTSDTDTQYF. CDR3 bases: TGTGCCAGCAGCCTGCCGACTAGCGACACAGATACGCAGTATTTT.

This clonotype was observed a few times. CDR3 residues: CASSLGGGAGGTQYF. The CDR3 nucleotides are TGTGCCAGCAGTTTAGGTGGAGGGGCAGGGGGGACCCAGTACTTC. V usage is TRBV28 and J usage is TRBJ2-5; D perhaps matches TRBD1 (7 bases). CDR1 and CDR2 from the germline V gene are MDHEN and SYDVKM. The CDR3 runs to 15 residues. Trimming removed 2 bases from V and 7 bases from J, with 17 bases in between.

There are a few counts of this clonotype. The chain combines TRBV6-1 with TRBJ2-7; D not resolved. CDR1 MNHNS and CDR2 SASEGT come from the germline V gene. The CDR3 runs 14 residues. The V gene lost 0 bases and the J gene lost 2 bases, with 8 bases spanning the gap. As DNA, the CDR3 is TGTGCCAGCAGTGAAGCTTTCGATACCTACGAGCAGTACTTC. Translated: CASSEAFDTYEQYF.

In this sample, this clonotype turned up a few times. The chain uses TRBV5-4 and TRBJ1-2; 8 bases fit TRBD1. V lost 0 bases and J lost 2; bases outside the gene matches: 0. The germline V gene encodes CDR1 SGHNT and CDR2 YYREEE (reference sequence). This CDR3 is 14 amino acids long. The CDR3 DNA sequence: TGTGCCAGCAGCTTGGGGACAGGGAACTATGGCTACACCTTC. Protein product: CASSLGTGNYGYTF.

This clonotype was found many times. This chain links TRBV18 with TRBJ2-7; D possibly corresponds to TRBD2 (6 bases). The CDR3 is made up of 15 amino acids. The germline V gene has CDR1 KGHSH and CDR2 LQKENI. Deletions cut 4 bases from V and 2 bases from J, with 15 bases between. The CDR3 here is CASSHEEGDPYEQYF. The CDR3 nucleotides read TGTGCCAGCTCACACGAGGAGGGTGACCCCTACGAGCAGTACTTC.

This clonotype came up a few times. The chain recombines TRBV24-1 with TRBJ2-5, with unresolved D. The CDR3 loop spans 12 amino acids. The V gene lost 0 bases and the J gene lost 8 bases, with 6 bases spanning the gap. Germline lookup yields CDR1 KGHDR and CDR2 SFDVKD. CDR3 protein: CATSDLIGTQYF. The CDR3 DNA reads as TGTGCCACCAGTGATTTGATAGGTACCCAGTACTTC.

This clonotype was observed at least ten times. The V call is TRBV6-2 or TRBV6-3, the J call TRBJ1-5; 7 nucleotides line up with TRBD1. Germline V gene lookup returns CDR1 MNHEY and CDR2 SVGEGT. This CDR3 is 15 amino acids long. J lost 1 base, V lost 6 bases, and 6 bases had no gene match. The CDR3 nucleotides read TGTGCCAGCAGCCAACAGGGGTTGAGCAATCAGCCCCAGCATTTT. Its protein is CASSQQGLSNQPQHF.

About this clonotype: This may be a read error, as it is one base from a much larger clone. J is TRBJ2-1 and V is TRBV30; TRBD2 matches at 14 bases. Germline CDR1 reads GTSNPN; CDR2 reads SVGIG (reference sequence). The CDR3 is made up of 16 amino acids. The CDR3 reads CAWSVRGLAGANGQFF. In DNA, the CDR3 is TGTGCCTGGAGTGTACGGGGACTAGCGGGAGCCAATGGGCAGTTCTTC.

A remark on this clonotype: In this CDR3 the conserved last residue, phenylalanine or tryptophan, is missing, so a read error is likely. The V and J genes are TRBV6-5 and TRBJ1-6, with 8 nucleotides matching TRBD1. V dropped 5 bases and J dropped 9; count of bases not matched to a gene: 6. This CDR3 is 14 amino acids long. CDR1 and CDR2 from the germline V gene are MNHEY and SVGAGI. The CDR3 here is CASSKTGGGSPLHL. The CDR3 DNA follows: TGTGCCAGCAGTAAAACAGGGGGAGGTTCACCCCTCCACCTT.

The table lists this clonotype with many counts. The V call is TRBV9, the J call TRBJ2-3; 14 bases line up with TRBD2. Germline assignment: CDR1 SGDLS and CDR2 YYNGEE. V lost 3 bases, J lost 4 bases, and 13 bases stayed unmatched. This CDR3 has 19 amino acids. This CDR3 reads CASSATLRGLAGGSDTQYF. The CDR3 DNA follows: TGTGCCAGCAGCGCTACCCTTCGAGGACTAGCGGGAGGCTCAGATACGCAGTATTTT.

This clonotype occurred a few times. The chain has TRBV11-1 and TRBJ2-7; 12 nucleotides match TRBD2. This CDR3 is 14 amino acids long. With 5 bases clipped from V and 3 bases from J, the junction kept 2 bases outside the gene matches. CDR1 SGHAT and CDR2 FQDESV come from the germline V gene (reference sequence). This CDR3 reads CASSPGLAGYEQYF. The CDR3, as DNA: TGTGCCAGCAGCCCGGGACTAGCGGGCTACGAGCAGTACTTC. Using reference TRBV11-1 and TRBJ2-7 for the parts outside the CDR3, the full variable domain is EAEVAQSPRYKITEKSQAVAFWCDPISGHATLYWYRQILGQGPELLVQFQDESVVDDSQLPKDRFSAERLKGVDSTLKIQPAELGDSAMYLCASSPGLAGYEQYFGPGTRLTVT.

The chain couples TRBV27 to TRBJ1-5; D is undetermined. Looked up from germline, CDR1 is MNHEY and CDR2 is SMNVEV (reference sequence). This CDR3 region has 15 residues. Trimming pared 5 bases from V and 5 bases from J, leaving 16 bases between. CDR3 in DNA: TGTGCCAGCAGTAAACAGAGGAACGGATATCAGCCCCAGCATTTT. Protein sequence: CASSKQRNGYQPQHF.

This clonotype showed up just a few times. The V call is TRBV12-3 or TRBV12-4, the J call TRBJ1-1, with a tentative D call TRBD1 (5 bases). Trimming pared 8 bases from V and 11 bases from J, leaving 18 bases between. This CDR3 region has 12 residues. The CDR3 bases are TGTGCCAGCTCCGACAGCGCCCGGACGGCTTTCTTT. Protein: CASSDSARTAFF.

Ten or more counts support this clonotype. The CDR3 reads CSASSQGGGRGEQYF. Here the CDR3 DNA reads TGCAGTGCTAGCTCCCAAGGGGGGGGTCGAGGCGAGCAGTACTTC. The chain uses TRBV20-1 and TRBJ2-7; a weak D match, TRBD2 (7 bases). The CDR3 has 15 residues. Trimming took 3 bases from V and 6 from J, leaving 21 bases between them. In germline, CDR1 is DFQATT, CDR2 SNEGSKA (reference sequence).

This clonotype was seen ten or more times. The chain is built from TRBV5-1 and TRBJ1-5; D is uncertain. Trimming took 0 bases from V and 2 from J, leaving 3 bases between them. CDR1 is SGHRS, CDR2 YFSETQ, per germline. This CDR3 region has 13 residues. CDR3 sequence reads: CASSLERNQPQHF. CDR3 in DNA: TGCGCCAGCAGCTTGGAGCGCAATCAGCCCCAGCATTTT.

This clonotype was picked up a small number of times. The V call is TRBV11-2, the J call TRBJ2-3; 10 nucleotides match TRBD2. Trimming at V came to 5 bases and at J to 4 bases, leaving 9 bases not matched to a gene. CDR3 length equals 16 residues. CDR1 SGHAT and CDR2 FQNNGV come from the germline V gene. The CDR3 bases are TGTGCCAGCAGCCCCCTTCTAGCGGGAGACCCAGATACGCAGTATTTT. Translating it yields CASSPLLAGDPDTQYF. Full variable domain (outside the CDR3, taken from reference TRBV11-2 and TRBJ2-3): EAGVAQSPRYKIIEKRQSVAFWCNPISGHATLYWYQQILGQGPKLLIQFQNNGVVDDSQLPKDRFSAERLKGVDSTLKIQPAKLEDSAVYLCASSPLLAGDPDTQYFGPGTRLTVL.